Shown below are 19 T cell receptor beta chains from a single sample sequenced in a study of early T cells in non-severe SARS-CoV-2 infection. TCRdb analysed the 5' RACE reads with MiXCR anew, one entry per CDR3 protein. Here the sample spans around 57,000 distinct CDR3 sequences, about a tenth being singletons. Source material: whole blood. The source is an adult who was a healthcare worker with PCR-confirmed SARS-CoV-2 infection or an uninfected control (not recorded which).

This clonotype was detected only once. The chain couples TRBV5-1 to TRBJ2-5; 8 positions agree with TRBD1. V lost 4 bases and J lost 10; bases outside the gene matches: 3. Germline CDR1 SGHRS, CDR2 YFSETQ. The CDR3 totals 11 residues. The CDR3 loop is CASSPGQGQYF. In nucleotides, the CDR3 is TGCGCCAGCAGCCCCGGACAGGGCCAGTACTTC.

This clonotype was detected a few times. CDR3 sequence: CSVSQGNEQFF. CDR3 coding DNA: TGCAGCGTTAGTCAGGGGAATGAGCAGTTCTTC. The rearrangement joins TRBV29-1 to TRBJ2-1, with a possible D match to TRBD1 (6 bases). This CDR3 region has 11 residues. Between the trimmed V and J ends, which lost 5 bases and 7 bases, there was a span of 9 bases. Germline V gene sequence: CDR1 SQVTM, CDR2 ANQGSEA.

This clonotype was found many times. The J gene is TRBJ2-5, the V gene TRBV20-1; D gene ambiguous. The CDR3 contains 14 residues. V was clipped by 0 bases and J by 3 bases, with 11 bases between them. Germline loops: CDR1 DFQATT, CDR2 SNEGSKA (reference sequence). The CDR3 DNA reads as TGCAGTGCTAGAGATGACTCTGCCGAAGAGACCCAGTACTTC. It is translated as CSARDDSAEETQYF.

The rearrangement uses TRBV7-2 and TRBJ2-7, with no clear D. CDR3 length equals 13 residues. The germline V gene encodes CDR1 SGHTA and CDR2 FQGNSA. V was trimmed by 5 bases and J by 2 bases, leaving 10 bases between them. This CDR3 is CASSRPGPYEQYF. The CDR3 DNA is TGTGCCAGCAGCCGACCCGGACCCTACGAGCAGTACTTC. Supplemented by reference TRBV7-2 and TRBJ2-7, the full variable domain reads GAGVSQSPSNKVTEKGKDVELRCDPISGHTALYWYRQSLGQGLEFLIYFQGNSAPDKSGLPSDRFSAERTGGSVSTLTIQRTQQEDSAVYLCASSRPGPYEQYFGPGTRLTVT.

This clonotype was detected ten times or more. The V and J genes are TRBV7-2 and TRBJ1-2, with D tentatively TRBD1 (5 bases). Trimming took 4 bases from V and 7 from J, leaving 19 bases between them. This CDR3 is built from 15 residues. Germline CDR1 SGHTA, CDR2 FQGNSA. The CDR3 loop reads CASSSRGQGPGGYTF. DNA for the CDR3: TGTGCCAGCAGCTCCCGCGGGCAGGGTCCTGGTGGCTACACCTTC.

The chain couples TRBV7-8 to TRBJ2-5, with 13 bases identical to TRBD2. The CDR3 is 15 amino acids. CDR1 is SGHVS, CDR2 FQNEAQ, per germline. Trimming removed 6 bases from V and 3 bases from J; junction bases left unmatched: 4. CDR3 protein: CASRRTSGGEETQYF. In nucleotides, the CDR3 is TGTGCCAGCAGGCGGACTAGCGGGGGTGAAGAGACCCAGTACTTC. Combining the CDR3 with reference TRBV7-8 and TRBJ2-5 gives the whole variable domain GAGVSQSPRYKVAKRGQDVALRCDPISGHVSLFWYQQALGQGPEFLTYFQNEAQLDKSGLPSDRFFAERPEGSVSTLKIQRTQQEDSAVYLCASRRTSGGEETQYFGPGTRLLVL.

This clonotype was detected ten times or more. The chain employs TRBV3-1 and TRBJ2-1, with D unresolved. The germline V gene has CDR1 LGHDT and CDR2 YNNKEL (reference sequence). This CDR3 spans 13 amino acids. Trimming took 5 bases from V and 3 from J, leaving 8 bases between them. DNA for the CDR3: TGTGCCAGCAGCTCACGAAGCTACAATGAGCAGTTCTTC. Its protein product is CASSSRSYNEQFF.

The sample holds a few counts of this clonotype. J is TRBJ1-6 and V is TRBV4-3; the D gene is possibly TRBD1 (5 bases). The CDR3 is 16 residues long. Trimming shortened V by 1 base and J by 7 bases, and 14 bases separated the two germline ends. Germline values: CDR1 LGHNA, CDR2 YSLEER. The CDR3 sequence is CASSQAGEGANSPLHF. CDR3 DNA sequence: TGCGCCAGCAGCCAAGCCGGGGAAGGGGCGAATTCACCCCTCCACTTT.

Many counts were recorded for this clonotype. The chain joins TRBV12-3 or TRBV12-4 to TRBJ2-5, with D maybe TRBD1 (5 bases). V lost 6 bases and J 4 bases, leaving 6 bases between the germline ends. This CDR3 has 11 amino acids. CDR3 protein: CASRGAETQYF. The DNA of the CDR3 is TGTGCCAGCAGAGGGGCAGAGACCCAGTACTTC.

This clonotype was seen a few times. Relative to the germline gene, one junction end is altered; a read error may explain this. The gene calls are TRBV27 and TRBJ2-5; maybe TRBD1 (5 bases). The germline V gene has CDR1 MNHEY and CDR2 SMNVEV (reference sequence). The CDR3 runs to 15 residues. The CDR3 reads CVSTPDRADRETQYF. In DNA, the CDR3 is TGTGTCAGCACCCCCGACAGAGCCGATCGAGAGACCCAGTACTTC.

This clonotype was seen ten or more times. The rearrangement uses TRBV11-2 and TRBJ2-7; D is uncertain. V lost 0 bases and J lost 6, with 6 bases in between. CDR1 and CDR2 (germline): SGHAT, FQNNGV. The CDR3 length is 12 residues. The CDR3 DNA reads as TGTGCCAGCAGCTTAGATCCCCGCGAGCAGTACTTC. It codes for CASSLDPREQYF.

This clonotype was observed at least ten times. V and J are TRBV5-5 and TRBJ2-7; 7 bases fit TRBD2. The CDR3 contains 14 residues. Germline assignment: CDR1 SGHKS and CDR2 YYEKEE (reference sequence). Losses at the gene ends were 5 bases for V and 4 bases for J; bases not matched to a gene: 9. CDR3 nucleotide sequence: TGTGCCAGCAGTTATCCTGGAGCGGGGTACGAGCAGTACTTC. Translation gives CASSYPGAGYEQYF. Full variable domain (outside the CDR3, taken from reference TRBV5-5 and TRBJ2-7): DAGVTQSPTHLIKTRGQQVTLRCSPISGHKSVSWYQQVLGQGPQFIFQYYEKEERGRGNFPDRFSARQFPNYSSELNVNALLLGDSALYLCASSYPGAGYEQYFGPGTRLTVT.

This clonotype was detected ten times or more. The CDR3 is CSFQQVDTQYF. CDR3 coding DNA: TGCAGCTTCCAGCAAGTAGATACGCAGTATTTT. The chain combines TRBV29-1 with TRBJ2-3; D is ambiguous. The CDR3 is made up of 11 amino acids. The germline V and J ends were trimmed by 8 bases and 5 bases, with 11 bases remaining between them. Germline V lookup: CDR1 SQVTM, CDR2 ANQGSEA.

V and J are TRBV3-1 and TRBJ1-2; 7 bases agree with TRBD1. This CDR3 region has 15 residues. Germline CDR1 LGHDT, CDR2 YNNKEL (reference sequence). The junction had 5 bases not matched to a gene; V was cut back by 1 base and J by 3 bases. The CDR3 here is CASSQVRTGDYGYTF. Here the CDR3 DNA reads TGTGCCAGCAGCCAAGTGAGGACAGGAGACTATGGCTACACCTTC.

This clonotype was observed at least ten times. The J gene is TRBJ2-6, the V gene TRBV7-9; TRBD1 matches at 7 bases. V was pared by 5 bases and J by 0 bases, with 7 bases of the junction left unmatched. Germline V gives CDR1 SEHNR, CDR2 FQNEAQ (reference sequence). CDR3 size: 17 residues. The CDR3 sequence: CASSGQVVSSGANVLTF. The CDR3 bases are TGTGCCAGCAGCGGACAGGTAGTTTCCTCTGGGGCCAACGTCCTGACTTTC.

In its sample, this clonotype was seen a few times. The chain joins TRBV10-3 to TRBJ2-3; D is undetermined. The CDR3 consists of 11 residues. V lost 10 bases, J lost 0 bases, and 5 bases lay in between. Germline CDR1 is ENHRY and CDR2 is SYGVKD. CDR3 in DNA: TGTGCCACCGCTAGCACAGATACGCAGTATTTT. It encodes CATASTDTQYF.

This clonotype was seen at least ten times. The chain combines TRBV6-6 with TRBJ2-5; 10 nucleotides agree with TRBD1. The germline CDR1 and CDR2 sequences are MNHNY and SVGAGI (reference sequence). CDR3 size: 15 residues. V was pared by 6 bases and J by 3 bases, with 7 bases of the junction left unmatched. The chain's CDR3 is CASSHPGQGKETQYF. The CDR3 nucleotides are TGTGCCAGCAGCCACCCGGGACAGGGGAAAGAGACCCAGTACTTC.

This clonotype was observed at least ten times. The chain has TRBV11-3 and TRBJ2-1, with a tentative D call TRBD2 (7 bases). Germline CDR1 and CDR2: SGHNT and YENEEA. V gave up 3 bases and J gave up 7 bases, with 16 bases separating them. CDR3 length equals 15 residues. The CDR3 protein is CASSFTGGRANEQFF. The CDR3 DNA reads as TGTGCCAGCAGCTTTACGGGGGGCAGGGCAAATGAGCAGTTCTTC.

The table lists this clonotype with a few counts. The gene calls are TRBV7-2 and TRBJ2-1; D remains ambiguous. V dropped 3 bases and J dropped 16 bases, with 13 bases sitting between them. CDR3 size: 11 residues. The germline V gene encodes CDR1 SGHTA and CDR2 FQGNSA. The DNA of the CDR3 is TGTGCCAGCAGCTTGAATTGGTTGACCTTCTTC. Its protein is CASSLNWLTFF.